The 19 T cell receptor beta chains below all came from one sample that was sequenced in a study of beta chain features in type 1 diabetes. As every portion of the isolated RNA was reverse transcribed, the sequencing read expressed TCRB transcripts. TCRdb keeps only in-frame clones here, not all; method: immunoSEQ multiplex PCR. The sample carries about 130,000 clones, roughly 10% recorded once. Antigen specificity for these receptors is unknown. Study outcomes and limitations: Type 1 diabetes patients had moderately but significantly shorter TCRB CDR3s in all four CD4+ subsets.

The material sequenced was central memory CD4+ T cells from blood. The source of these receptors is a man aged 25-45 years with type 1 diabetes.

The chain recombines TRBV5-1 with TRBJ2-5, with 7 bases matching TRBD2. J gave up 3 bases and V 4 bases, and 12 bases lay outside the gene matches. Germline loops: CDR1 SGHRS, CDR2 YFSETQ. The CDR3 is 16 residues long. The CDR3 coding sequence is TGCGCCAGCAGCCCGCAAGGGCGGGGGTCTGAAGAGACCCAGTACTTC. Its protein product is CASSPQGRGSEETQYF.

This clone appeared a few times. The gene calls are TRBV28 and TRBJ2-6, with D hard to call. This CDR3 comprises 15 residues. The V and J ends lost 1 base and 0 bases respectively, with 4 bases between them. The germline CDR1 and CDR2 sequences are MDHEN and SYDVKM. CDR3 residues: CASSLFSSGANVLTF. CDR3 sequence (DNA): TGTGCCAGCAGTTTATTCAGCTCTGGGGCCAACGTCCTGACTTTC.

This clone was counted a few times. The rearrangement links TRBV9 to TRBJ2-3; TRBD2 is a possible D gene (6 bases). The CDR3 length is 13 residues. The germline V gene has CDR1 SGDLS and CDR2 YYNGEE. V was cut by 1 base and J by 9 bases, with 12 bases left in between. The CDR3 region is CASSVTAGQTQYF. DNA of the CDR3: TGTGCCAGCAGCGTAACGGCGGGGCAGACGCAGTATTTT. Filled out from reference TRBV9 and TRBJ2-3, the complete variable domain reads DSGVTQTPKHLITATGQRVTLRCSPRSGDLSVYWYQQSLDQGLQFLIQYYNGEERAKGNILERFSAQQFPDLHSELNLSSLELGDSALYFCASSVTAGQTQYFGPGTRLTVL.

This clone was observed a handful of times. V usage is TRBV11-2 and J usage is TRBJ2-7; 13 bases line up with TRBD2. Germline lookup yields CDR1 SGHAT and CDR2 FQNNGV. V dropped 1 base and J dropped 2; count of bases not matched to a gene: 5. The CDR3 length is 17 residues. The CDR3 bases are TGTGCCAGCAGCTTAGTAGCCGGACTAGCGGGGGCCTACGAGCAGTACTTC. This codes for CASSLVAGLAGAYEQYF.

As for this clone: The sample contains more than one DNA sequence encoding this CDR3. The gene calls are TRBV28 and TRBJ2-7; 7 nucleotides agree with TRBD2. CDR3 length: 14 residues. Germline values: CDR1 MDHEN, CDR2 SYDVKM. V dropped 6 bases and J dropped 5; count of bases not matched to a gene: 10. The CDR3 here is CASSTAAGVHEQYF. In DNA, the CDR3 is TGTGCCAGCAGCACGGCTGCGGGGGTCCACGAGCAGTACTTC.

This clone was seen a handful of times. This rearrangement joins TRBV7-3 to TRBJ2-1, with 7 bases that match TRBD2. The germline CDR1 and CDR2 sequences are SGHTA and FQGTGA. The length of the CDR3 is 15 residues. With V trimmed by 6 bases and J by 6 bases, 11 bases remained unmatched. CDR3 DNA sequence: TGTGCCAGCAGGGTAGGACTTGGCGGGGGCAATGAGCAGTTCTTC. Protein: CASRVGLGGGNEQFF.

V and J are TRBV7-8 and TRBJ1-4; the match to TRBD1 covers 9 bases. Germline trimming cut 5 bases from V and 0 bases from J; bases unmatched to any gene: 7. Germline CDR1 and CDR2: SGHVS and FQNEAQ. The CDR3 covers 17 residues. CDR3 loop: CASSRGTGLATNEKLFF. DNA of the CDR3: TGTGCCAGCAGCCGAGGGACAGGGTTGGCAACTAATGAAAAACTGTTTTTT.

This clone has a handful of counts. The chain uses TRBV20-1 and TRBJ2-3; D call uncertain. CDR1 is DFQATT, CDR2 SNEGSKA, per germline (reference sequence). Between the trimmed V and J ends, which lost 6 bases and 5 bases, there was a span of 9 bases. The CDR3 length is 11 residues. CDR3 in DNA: TGCAGTGCGATCATTAGAGATACGCAGTATTTT. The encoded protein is CSAIIRDTQYF.

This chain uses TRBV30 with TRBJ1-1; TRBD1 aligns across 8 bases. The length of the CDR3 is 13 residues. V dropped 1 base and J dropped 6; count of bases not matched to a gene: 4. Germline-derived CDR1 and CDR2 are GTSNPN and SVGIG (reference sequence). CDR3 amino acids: CAWSEDRGAEAFF. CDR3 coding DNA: TGTGCCTGGAGTGAAGACAGGGGCGCTGAAGCTTTCTTT. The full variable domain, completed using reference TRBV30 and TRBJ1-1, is SQTIHQWPATLVQPVGSPLSLECTVEGTSNPNLYWYRQAAGRGLQLLFYSVGIGQISSEVPQNLSASRPQDRQFILSSKKLLLSDSGFYLCAWSEDRGAEAFFGQGTRLTVV.

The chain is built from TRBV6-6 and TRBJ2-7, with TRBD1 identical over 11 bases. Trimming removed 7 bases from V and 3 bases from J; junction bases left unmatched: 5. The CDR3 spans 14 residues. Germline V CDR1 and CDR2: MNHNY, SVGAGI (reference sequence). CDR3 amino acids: CASKQGTGGYEQYF. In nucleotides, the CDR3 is TGTGCCAGCAAACAAGGGACAGGGGGCTACGAGCAGTACTTC.

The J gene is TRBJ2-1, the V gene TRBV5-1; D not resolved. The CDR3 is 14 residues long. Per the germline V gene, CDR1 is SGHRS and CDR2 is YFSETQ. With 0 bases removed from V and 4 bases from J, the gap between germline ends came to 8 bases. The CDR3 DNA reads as TGCGCCAGCAGCTTGGAGAGCATTTACAATGAGCAGTTCTTC. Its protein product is CASSLESIYNEQFF.

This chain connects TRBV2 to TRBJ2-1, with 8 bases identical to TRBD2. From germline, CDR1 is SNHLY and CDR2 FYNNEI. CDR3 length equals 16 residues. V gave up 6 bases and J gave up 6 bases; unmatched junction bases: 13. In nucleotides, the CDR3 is TGTGCCAGCAGGCCCTCCTGGGCGGGGGGATTCAATGAGCAGTTCTTC. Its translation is CASRPSWAGGFNEQFF.

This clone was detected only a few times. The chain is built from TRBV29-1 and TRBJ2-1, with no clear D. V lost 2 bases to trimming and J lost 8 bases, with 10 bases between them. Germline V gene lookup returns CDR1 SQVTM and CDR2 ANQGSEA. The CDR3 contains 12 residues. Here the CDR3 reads CSVERPSDEQFF. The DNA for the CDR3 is TGCAGCGTTGAACGTCCGAGCGATGAGCAGTTCTTC.

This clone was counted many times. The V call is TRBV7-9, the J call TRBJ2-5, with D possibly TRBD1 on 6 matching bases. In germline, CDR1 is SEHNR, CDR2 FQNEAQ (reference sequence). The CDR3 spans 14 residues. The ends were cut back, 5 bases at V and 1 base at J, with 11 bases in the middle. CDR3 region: CASSPGQSQETQYF. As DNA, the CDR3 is TGTGCCAGCAGCCCAGGACAGAGCCAAGAGACCCAGTACTTC.

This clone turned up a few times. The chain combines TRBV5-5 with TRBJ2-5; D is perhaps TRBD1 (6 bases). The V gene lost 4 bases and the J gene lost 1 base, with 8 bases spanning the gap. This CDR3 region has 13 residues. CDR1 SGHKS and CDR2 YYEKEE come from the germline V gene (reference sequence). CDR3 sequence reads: CASSVDSQETQYF. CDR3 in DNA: TGTGCCAGCAGCGTGGACAGCCAAGAGACCCAGTACTTC.

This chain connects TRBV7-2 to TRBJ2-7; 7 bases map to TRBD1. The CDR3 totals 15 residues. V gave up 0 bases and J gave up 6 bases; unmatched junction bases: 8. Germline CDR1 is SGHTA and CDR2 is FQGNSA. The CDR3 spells CASSLAGTENSEQYF. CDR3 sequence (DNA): TGTGCCAGCAGCTTAGCCGGGACAGAGAACTCCGAGCAGTACTTC.

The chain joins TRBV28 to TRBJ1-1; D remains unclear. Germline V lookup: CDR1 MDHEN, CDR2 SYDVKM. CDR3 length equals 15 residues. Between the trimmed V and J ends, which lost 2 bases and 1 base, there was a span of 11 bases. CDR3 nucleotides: TGTGCCAGCAGTTTAGTGGGTGAGGGGAACACTGAAGCTTTCTTT. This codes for CASSLVGEGNTEAFF.

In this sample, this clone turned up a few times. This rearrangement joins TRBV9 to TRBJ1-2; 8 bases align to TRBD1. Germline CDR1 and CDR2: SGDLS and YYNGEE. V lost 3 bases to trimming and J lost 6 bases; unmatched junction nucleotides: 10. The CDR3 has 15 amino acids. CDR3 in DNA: TGTGCCAGCAGCGCCCGACAGGGGCATAATAATGGCTACACCTTC. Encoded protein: CASSARQGHNNGYTF.

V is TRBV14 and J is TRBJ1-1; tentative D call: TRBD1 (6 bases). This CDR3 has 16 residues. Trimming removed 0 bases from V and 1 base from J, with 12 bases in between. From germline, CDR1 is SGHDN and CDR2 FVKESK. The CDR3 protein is CASSQEGRGANTEAFF. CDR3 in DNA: TGTGCCAGCAGCCAAGAAGGCCGGGGGGCGAACACTGAAGCTTTCTTT.